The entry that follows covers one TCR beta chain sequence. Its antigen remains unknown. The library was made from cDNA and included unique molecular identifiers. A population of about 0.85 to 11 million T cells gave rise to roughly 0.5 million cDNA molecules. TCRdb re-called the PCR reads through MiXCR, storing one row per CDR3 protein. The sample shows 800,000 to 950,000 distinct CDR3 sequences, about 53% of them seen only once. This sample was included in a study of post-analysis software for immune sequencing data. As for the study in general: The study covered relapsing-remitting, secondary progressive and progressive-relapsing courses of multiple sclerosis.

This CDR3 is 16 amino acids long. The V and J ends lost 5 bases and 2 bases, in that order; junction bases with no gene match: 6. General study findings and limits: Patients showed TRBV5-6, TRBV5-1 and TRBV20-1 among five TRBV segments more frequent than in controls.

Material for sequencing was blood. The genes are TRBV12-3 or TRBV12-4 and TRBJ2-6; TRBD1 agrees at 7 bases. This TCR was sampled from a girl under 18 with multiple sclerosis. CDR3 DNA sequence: TGTGCCAGCAGTCTACAGGGGCCAGCTGGGGCCAACGTCCTGACTTTC. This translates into CASSLQGPAGANVLTF.